The entry below describes one T cell receptor beta chain. Assay used: immunoSEQ multiplex PCR; TCRdb lists only in-frame clones, some missing. The repertoire includes 100,000 to 150,000 clones, around 87% of them detected once, and about 3.6% sits in the top ten. The CDR3 sequence is 13 residues long. V was cut by 2 bases and J by 4 bases, with 6 bases left in between. CDR1 is MNHEY, CDR2 SMNVEV, per germline (reference sequence). The record originates from a study of blood T cell repertoires in COVID-19. Sequenced sample: peripheral blood. The receptor was derived from a woman aged 55-70 years with acute or convalescent COVID-19. The gene calls are TRBV27 and TRBJ1-5, with D perhaps TRBD1 (6 bases). The CDR3: CASSLRGNQPQHF. The CDR3 nucleotides are TGTGCCAGCAGTTTAAGGGGGAATCAGCCCCAGCATTTT.